Below, 14 T cell receptor beta chains from the same sample are listed, as sequenced in a study of blood T cells in healthy people across ages. The authors ran a second PCR of about 6 to 11 cycles using a sample-barcoded 5' primer and a J-beta primer mix. One entry per CDR3 protein results from TCRdb running MiXCR on the 5' RACE reads. The repertoire holds 550,000 to 650,000 distinct CDR3 sequences, about 27% seen once, with approximately 3.6% in the top ten. These data also featured in a second study, about T cells of mothers and their children.

The sequenced sample consisted of blood. The receptors were gathered from a boy aged 2-9 years in good health.

This clonotype turned up a few times. This chain uses TRBV7-9 with TRBJ1-2; D ambiguous. Germline V gives CDR1 SEHNR, CDR2 FQNEAQ (reference sequence). This CDR3 has 11 amino acids. Trimming shortened V by 4 bases and J by 2 bases, and 2 bases separated the two germline ends. As DNA, the CDR3 is TGTGCCAGCAGCTACAACTATGGCTACACCTTC. Translation gives CASSYNYGYTF.

Only a few counts were recorded for this clonotype. The chain links TRBV19 to TRBJ1-2; D gene unclear. The ends were cut back, 5 bases at V and 0 bases at J, with 10 bases in the middle. Germline values: CDR1 LNHDA, CDR2 SQIVND (reference sequence). The CDR3 totals 14 residues. The CDR3 protein is CASSAKNPNYGYTF. CDR3 DNA sequence: TGTGCCAGTAGTGCGAAGAACCCTAACTATGGCTACACCTTC.

This clonotype has more than one count but fewer than ten. This sequence joins TRBV20-1 and TRBJ2-1; the D call may be TRBD1 or TRBD2 (6 bases each). The J call is doubtful: the DNA matches TRBJ2-5 better. This CDR3 spans 11 amino acids. Germline values: CDR1 DFQATT, CDR2 SNEGSKA (reference sequence). Here the CDR3 reads CSAMGGGTQYF. The CDR3 DNA reads TGCAGTGCTATGGGGGGCGGGACCCAGTACTTC.

This clonotype occurred a few times. The gene calls are TRBV29-1 and TRBJ2-5; TRBD2 matches 10 bases. The J call may be incorrect, as the DNA end agrees better with TRBJ2-1. Per the germline V gene, CDR1 is SQVTM and CDR2 is ANQGSEA. This CDR3 has 15 residues. CDR3 sequence reads: CSVDRSGRGDNEQFF. In DNA, the CDR3 is TGCAGCGTTGACCGGAGCGGGAGGGGCGACAATGAGCAGTTCTTC.

The genes are TRBV3-1 and TRBJ2-5, with D uncertain. V lost 4 bases and J lost 5, with 11 bases in between. The CDR3 runs 13 residues. The germline V gene encodes CDR1 LGHDT and CDR2 YNNKEL (reference sequence). CDR3 DNA: TGTGCCAGCAGCCGGACCCTAACGGAGACCCAGTACTTC. It codes for CASSRTLTETQYF.

The genes are TRBV13 and TRBJ2-3; D is possibly TRBD1 (7 bases). Germline values: CDR1 PRHDT, CDR2 FYEKMQ (reference sequence). Trimming took 5 bases from V and 7 from J, leaving 25 bases between them. The CDR3 has 17 amino acids. The CDR3 coding sequence is TGTGCCAGCAGCGCACACGAAAGAACAGGGGAGGCAAATACGCAGTATTTT. Translation: CASSAHERTGEANTQYF.

This clonotype was observed a few times. This rearrangement joins TRBV28 to TRBJ2-5; D possibly corresponds to TRBD1 (6 bases). Judging by the DNA end, TRBJ2-1 fits better; the J call may be wrong. Germline CDR1 and CDR2: MDHEN and SYDVKM. The length of the CDR3 is 15 residues. The DNA for the CDR3 is TGTGCCAGCAGTTTACTCCGGGACACATACAATGAGCAGTTCTTC. This codes for CASSLLRDTYNEQFF.

There are a few counts of this clonotype. The V gene is TRBV11-1, the J gene TRBJ1-6; D is possibly TRBD1 (5 bases). Trimming left V 5 bases short and J 8 bases short, with 16 bases between. CDR1 and CDR2 from the germline V gene are SGHAT and FQDESV (reference sequence). The CDR3 spans 15 residues. The CDR3 loop is CASSPGQTVHSPLHF. The DNA for the CDR3 is TGTGCCAGCAGCCCCGGGCAGACAGTCCATTCACCCCTCCACTTT. The whole variable domain, remainder taken from reference TRBV11-1 and TRBJ1-6, is EAEVAQSPRYKITEKSQAVAFWCDPISGHATLYWYRQILGQGPELLVQFQDESVVDDSQLPKDRFSAERLKGVDSTLKIQPAELGDSAMYLCASSPGQTVHSPLHFGNGTRLTVT.

The V call is TRBV29-1, the J call TRBJ2-2; no clear D. V was trimmed by 4 bases and J by 0 bases, leaving 18 bases between them. This CDR3 region has 17 residues. The germline V gene encodes CDR1 SQVTM and CDR2 ANQGSEA. CDR3 protein: CSVARHGFGSNTGELFF. The DNA of the CDR3 is TGCAGCGTTGCCCGACATGGGTTCGGGTCGAACACCGGGGAGCTGTTTTTT.

The chain employs TRBV29-1 and TRBJ1-2; unclear D gene. CDR3 length equals 11 residues. V gave up 0 bases and J gave up 7 bases, with 6 bases separating them. Germline CDR1 SQVTM, CDR2 ANQGSEA. The CDR3 sequence: CSVEDRGGYTF. The CDR3 DNA follows: TGCAGCGTTGAAGATCGCGGTGGCTACACCTTC.

A single count supports this clonotype. J is TRBJ2-2 and V is TRBV11-3; D uncertain. The ends were cut back, 5 bases at V and 7 bases at J, with 8 bases in the middle. Germline V gene lookup returns CDR1 SGHNT and CDR2 YENEEA. This CDR3 spans 12 amino acids. This chain's CDR3 is CASSGYSGELFF. CDR3 coding DNA: TGTGCCAGCAGCGGATACAGCGGGGAGCTGTTTTTT.

This chain connects TRBV15 to TRBJ2-3; the match to TRBD2 covers 7 bases. Trimming at V came to 3 bases and at J to 3 bases, leaving 6 bases not matched to a gene. CDR1 is LNHNV, CDR2 YYDKDF, per germline (reference sequence). The CDR3 length is 15 residues. This CDR3 is CATSSPGGGTDTQYF. The DNA for the CDR3 is TGTGCCACCAGCAGTCCGGGGGGTGGAACAGATACGCAGTATTTT.

This clonotype came up a few times. The chain recombines TRBV29-1 with TRBJ2-1; 7 bases are a match to TRBD2. CDR3 length: 14 amino acids. Germline assignment: CDR1 SQVTM and CDR2 ANQGSEA. J lost 9 bases, V lost 4 bases, and 12 bases had no gene match. In DNA form, the CDR3 reads TGCAGCGTTGGGGGGGTCGGGGGGTGGAGTGAGCAGTTCTTC. Residues: CSVGGVGGWSEQFF.

This clonotype was found a few times. This sequence joins TRBV5-1 and TRBJ1-1; perhaps TRBD1 as D (6 bases). V was trimmed by 1 base and J by 3 bases, leaving 13 bases between them. CDR3 length: 15 residues. Germline loops: CDR1 SGHRS, CDR2 YFSETQ. The CDR3 loop reads CASSLFGGPDTEAFF. For the CDR3, the DNA is TGCGCCAGCAGCTTGTTCGGGGGGCCGGACACTGAAGCTTTCTTT.